This T cell receptor beta chain comes out of a study of cytomegalovirus exposure and HLA in healthy donors. The PCR used 60 Vbeta and 13 Jbeta primers. Profiled with immunoSEQ multiplex PCR; TCRdb holds only in-frame clones, not every one. The sample lists approximately 83,000 clones, around 84% seen once, with 2% to 2.5% in the top ten. CDR1 is LGHNT and CDR2 is FRNRAP in the germline V gene. The CDR3 contains 16 residues. Trimming removed 7 bases from V and 0 bases from J; junction bases left unmatched: 9. The chain employs TRBV12-5 and TRBJ1-2; 9 nucleotides agree with TRBD1. The specimen was PBMCs. The receptor was isolated from a man aged 18 to 30 in good health and CMV-seronegative. CDR3 residues: CASDGDRAKTNYGYTF. CDR3 nucleotide sequence: TGTGCTAGTGACGGGGACAGGGCGAAGACTAACTATGGCTACACCTTC.